One and the same sample provided the 3 T cell receptor beta chains below, sequenced in a study of shared clonotypes between healthy human individuals. Assay: immunoSEQ multiplex PCR; the TCRdb copy retains only in-frame clones and omits some. This sample has roughly 500,000 clones, with almost 80% found just once. The sample was PBMCs. These receptors all stem from a woman in her thirties or forties in good health. Some clones in this sample may be carry-over from other donors' samples.

The V and J genes are TRBV7-2 and TRBJ2-7, with 8 positions matching TRBD1. The CDR3 runs to 14 residues. Germline V gene lookup returns CDR1 SGHTA and CDR2 FQGNSA. V shed 6 bases, J shed 0 bases, and the junction held 4 bases outside the gene matches. This CDR3 reads CASSSGTGSYEQYF. The CDR3 DNA is TGTGCCAGCAGTTCTGGGACAGGCTCCTACGAGCAGTACTTC. Looking up the rest from reference TRBV7-2 and TRBJ2-7 gives the full variable domain: GAGVSQSPSNKVTEKGKDVELRCDPISGHTALYWYRQSLGQGLEFLIYFQGNSAPDKSGLPSDRFSAERTGGSVSTLTIQRTQQEDSAVYLCASSSGTGSYEQYFGPGTRLTVT.

V is TRBV7-9 and J is TRBJ2-1, with 10 bases fitting TRBD2. The CDR3 contains 17 residues. Looked up from germline, CDR1 is SEHNR and CDR2 is FQNEAQ (reference sequence). Trimming at V came to 3 bases and at J to 3 bases, leaving 8 bases not matched to a gene. CDR3 sequence reads: CASSFSIGLAVYNEQFF. The CDR3, as DNA: TGTGCCAGCAGCTTCAGCATCGGACTAGCGGTCTACAATGAGCAGTTCTTC.

This chain connects TRBV6-1 to TRBJ2-2; D remains ambiguous. The germline V and J ends were trimmed by 7 bases and 0 bases, with 9 bases remaining between them. Looked up from germline, CDR1 is MNHNS and CDR2 is SASEGT. The CDR3 is made up of 14 amino acids. CDR3 protein: CASMGTPNTGELFF. In nucleotides, the CDR3 is TGTGCCAGCATGGGAACACCGAACACCGGGGAGCTGTTTTTT.